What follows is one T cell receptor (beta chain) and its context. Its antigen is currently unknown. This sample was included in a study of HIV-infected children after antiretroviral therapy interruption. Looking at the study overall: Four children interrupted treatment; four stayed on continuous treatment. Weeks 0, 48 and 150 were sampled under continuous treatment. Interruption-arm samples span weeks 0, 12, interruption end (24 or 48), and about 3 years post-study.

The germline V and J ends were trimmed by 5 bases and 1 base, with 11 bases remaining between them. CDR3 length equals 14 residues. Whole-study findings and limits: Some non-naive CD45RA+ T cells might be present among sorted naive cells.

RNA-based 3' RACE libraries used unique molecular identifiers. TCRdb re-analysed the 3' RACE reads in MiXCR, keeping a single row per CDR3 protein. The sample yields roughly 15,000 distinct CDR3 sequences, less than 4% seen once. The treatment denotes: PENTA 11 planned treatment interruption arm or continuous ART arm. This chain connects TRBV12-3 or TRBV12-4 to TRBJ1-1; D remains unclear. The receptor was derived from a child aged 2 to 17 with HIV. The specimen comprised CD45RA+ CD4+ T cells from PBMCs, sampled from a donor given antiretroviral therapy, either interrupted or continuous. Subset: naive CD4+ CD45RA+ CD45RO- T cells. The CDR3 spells CASSEEVGNTEAFF. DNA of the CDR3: TGTGCCAGCAGTGAAGAGGTCGGGAACACTGAAGCTTTCTTT.